Listed below are T cell receptor beta chains from one sample, sequenced in a study of cytomegalovirus exposure and HLA in healthy donors. Clones were read by immunoSEQ multiplex PCR, and TCRdb kept only the in-frame ones, dropping some. Among tens of thousands of clones listed, roughly 90% were seen once. The sequenced material came from PBMCs. These receptors came from a woman under 30 in good health and CMV-seronegative. Each CDR3 is given with its conserved first and last residue. Each record gives: V gene, D gene, J gene, CDR3 DNA, CDR3 protein. D genes are given only for firm matches.

V: TRBV5-1
D: TRBD2
J: TRBJ2-1
DNA: TGCGCCAGCAGTGACACTAGCGGTGCGTCCTACAATGAGCAGTTCTTC
CDR3: CASSDTSGASYNEQFF

V: TRBV9
D: TRBD1
J: TRBJ1-3
DNA: TGTGCCAGCAGCACCAGACAGGGTGATGGAAACACCATATATTTT
CDR3: CASSTRQGDGNTIYF

V: TRBV5-1
D: NA
J: TRBJ2-1
DNA: TGCGCCAGCAGCTTGATACGAGGTTCCTTCCACAATGAGCAGTTCTTC
CDR3: CASSLIRGSFHNEQFF

V: TRBV27
D: NA
J: TRBJ1-1
DNA: TGTGCCAGCAGACCGGACAGCGGTTTCACTGAAGCTTTCTTT
CDR3: CASRPDSGFTEAFF

V: TRBV28
D: NA
J: TRBJ2-2
DNA: TGTGCCAGCAGTTTAACTCAGGGGTACACCGGGGAGCTGTTTTTT
CDR3: CASSLTQGYTGELFF

V: TRBV19
D: TRBD1
J: TRBJ1-6
DNA: TGTGCCAGTAGCAGACAACAGGGGGCCTCAGGCCATATCAATTCACCCCTCCACTTT
CDR3: CASSRQQGASGHINSPLHF

V: TRBV7-9
D: NA
J: TRBJ1-5
DNA: TGTGCCAGCAGCTTAGTGGCGGGGAATCAGCCCCAGCATTTT
CDR3: CASSLVAGNQPQHF

V: TRBV11-3
D: NA
J: TRBJ1-1
DNA: TGTGCCAGCAGCTCTACAGGGAAGGGGCTGAACACTGAAGCTTTCTTT
CDR3: CASSSTGKGLNTEAFF

V: TRBV6-4
D: NA
J: TRBJ2-3
DNA: TGTGCCAGCAGTGACTCGGCGGGGCTTAGCACAGATACGCAGTATTTT
CDR3: CASSDSAGLSTDTQYF

V: TRBV28
D: NA
J: TRBJ1-1
DNA: TGTGCCACCGCGGGGGGGGCGATGAACACTGAAGCTTTCTTT
CDR3: CATAGGAMNTEAFF